These 18 T cell receptor beta chains came from one sample sequenced in a study of chemoradiotherapy in HPV16-positive cancers. TCRdb keeps only in-frame clones here, not all; method: immunoSEQ multiplex PCR. The data contain approximately 4,500 clones, 72% of them singletons. The source material was tumor tissue, sampled from a patient who underwent chemoradiotherapy. These receptors were collected from a human donor with HPV-associated anogenital cancer.

The V gene is TRBV5-4, the J gene TRBJ2-7; 10 bases line up with TRBD1. The CDR3 contains 14 residues. J was trimmed by 4 bases and V by 4 bases; bases with no gene match: 5. Germline V gene data show CDR1 as SGHNT and CDR2 as YYREEE (reference sequence). The CDR3 coding sequence is TGTGCCAGCAGCGGCGGACAGGGGGTGTACGAGCAGTACTTC. Its translation is CASSGGQGVYEQYF.

This clone was seen once. V usage is TRBV5-8 and J usage is TRBJ2-3; D ambiguous. CDR1 is SGHTS and CDR2 is YDEGEE in the germline V gene. V shed 4 bases and J shed 4 bases, with 10 bases lying between them. The CDR3 has 13 residues. CDR3 region: CASSPTGADTQYF. CDR3 nucleotide sequence: TGTGCCAGCAGCCCCACTGGAGCAGATACGCAGTATTTT.

This clone was counted a single time. The chain carries TRBV13 and TRBJ1-5; D unclear. Germline CDR1 reads PRHDT; CDR2 reads FYEKMQ (reference sequence). The CDR3 totals 15 residues. V was shortened by 3 bases and J by 3 bases, with 12 bases between the two germline ends. The CDR3 loop is CASSLYGNSNQPQHF. The CDR3 DNA reads as TGTGCCAGCAGCTTGTACGGGAATTCCAATCAGCCCCAGCATTTT.

The gene calls are TRBV19 and TRBJ1-1, with unresolved D. From germline, CDR1 is LNHDA and CDR2 SQIVND (reference sequence). Between the trimmed V and J ends, which lost 3 bases and 1 base, there was a span of 15 bases. The CDR3 extends over 16 amino acids. CDR3 nucleotide sequence: TGTGCCAGTAGTATTAACCCTCCTGCCCGGAACACTGAAGCTTTCTTT. This translates into CASSINPPARNTEAFF.

This chain joins TRBV28 and TRBJ2-4; D unclear. The ends were cut back, 6 bases at V and 1 base at J, with 10 bases in the middle. CDR1 MDHEN and CDR2 SYDVKM come from the germline V gene. The CDR3 runs 14 residues. The CDR3 is CASSLGLAKNIQYF. In nucleotides, the CDR3 is TGTGCCAGCAGCTTAGGTTTGGCCAAAAACATTCAGTACTTC.

This rearrangement joins TRBV5-4 to TRBJ2-5; D not certain. This CDR3 is 14 amino acids long. The germline V gene encodes CDR1 SGHNT and CDR2 YYREEE (reference sequence). V lost 4 bases and J 2 bases, leaving 12 bases between the germline ends. In nucleotides, the CDR3 is TGTGCCAGCAGCCTGCGACCAGAGCAAGAGACCCAGTACTTC. Translation gives CASSLRPEQETQYF. Using reference TRBV5-4 and TRBJ2-5 for the parts outside the CDR3, the full variable domain is ETGVTQSPTHLIKTRGQQVTLRCSSQSGHNTVSWYQQALGQGPQFIFQYYREEENGRGNFPPRFSGLQFPNYSSELNVNALELDDSALYLCASSLRPEQETQYFGPGTRLLVL.

A few counts support this clone. This sequence joins TRBV19 and TRBJ1-5; D gene uncertain. This CDR3 has 11 amino acids. Germline V CDR1 and CDR2: LNHDA, SQIVND (reference sequence). V lost 10 bases, J lost 9 bases, and 13 bases lay in between. CDR3 sequence: CATRLKGPQHF. The CDR3 nucleotides are TGTGCCACCCGTTTAAAGGGGCCCCAGCATTTT. The full variable domain, completed using reference TRBV19 and TRBJ1-5, is DGGITQSPKYLFRKEGQNVTLSCEQNLNHDAMYWYRQDPGQGLRLIYYSQIVNDFQKGDIAEGYSVSREKKESFPLTVTSAQKNPTAFYLCATRLKGPQHFGDGTRLSIL.

This clone was picked up a small number of times. The V and J genes are TRBV9 and TRBJ2-2; no firm D call. Germline CDR1 SGDLS, CDR2 YYNGEE. The CDR3 spans 13 residues. The V gene lost 1 base and the J gene lost 6 bases, with 7 bases spanning the gap. CDR3 sequence: CASSVLIPGELFF. CDR3 in DNA: TGTGCCAGCAGCGTATTGATTCCCGGGGAGCTGTTTTTT.

The CDR3 loop reads CASTLGVGERVDEQFF. CDR3 bases: TGTGCCAGTACCCTGGGTGTGGGGGAGAGGGTCGATGAGCAGTTCTTC. V and J are TRBV19 and TRBJ2-1, with D perhaps matching TRBD1 or TRBD2 (5 bases each). V was trimmed by 7 bases and J by 8 bases, leaving 24 bases between them. The CDR3 length is 16 residues. The germline CDR1 and CDR2 sequences are LNHDA and SQIVND (reference sequence).

The genes are TRBV5-1 and TRBJ2-1, with D perhaps matching TRBD1 (6 bases). The CDR3 length is 16 residues. The V end lost 1 base, the J end lost 0 bases, and 11 bases lay between the germline ends. The germline gives CDR1 SGHRS, CDR2 YFSETQ. CDR3 sequence reads: CASSLSRTASYNEQFF. The CDR3 DNA sequence: TGCGCCAGCAGCTTGTCCAGGACAGCCTCCTACAATGAGCAGTTCTTC. Variable domain in full (rest from reference TRBV5-1 and TRBJ2-1): KAGVTQTPRYLIKTRGQQVTLSCSPISGHRSVSWYQQTPGQGLQFLFEYFSETQRNKGNFPGRFSGRQFSNSRSEMNVSTLELGDSALYLCASSLSRTASYNEQFFGPGTRLTVL.

This chain links TRBV5-4 with TRBJ2-3; D remains unclear. This CDR3 contains 15 residues. CDR1 and CDR2 from the germline V gene are SGHNT and YYREEE (reference sequence). The germline V and J ends were trimmed by 1 base and 3 bases, with 12 bases remaining between them. CDR3: CASSLSLTETDTQYF. In nucleotides, the CDR3 is TGTGCCAGCAGCTTGTCTTTAACGGAAACAGATACGCAGTATTTT.

This clone occurred once. The chain recombines TRBV28 with TRBJ1-2, with D perhaps matching TRBD1 (5 bases). CDR1 is MDHEN and CDR2 is SYDVKM in the germline V gene. This CDR3 contains 11 residues. With 2 bases removed from V and 8 bases from J, the gap between germline ends came to 6 bases. CDR3 sequence: CASSLGGGYTF. In DNA form, the CDR3 reads TGTGCCAGCAGTTTAGGGGGGGGCTACACCTTC.

The chain uses TRBV5-1 and TRBJ1-1; a weak D match, TRBD1 (6 bases). The CDR3 loop spans 15 amino acids. Germline V gene sequence: CDR1 SGHRS, CDR2 YFSETQ. The V end lost 4 bases, the J end lost 3 bases, and 16 bases lay between the germline ends. The CDR3 DNA sequence: TGCGCCAGCAGCGCCGAAACAGGGTTTTACACTGAAGCTTTCTTT. Protein: CASSAETGFYTEAFF.

The chain carries TRBV7-9 and TRBJ2-7, with 11 bases that match TRBD2. CDR1 and CDR2 (germline): SEHNR, FQNEAQ (reference sequence). V trimming: 4 bases; J trimming: 3 bases; junction bases outside the gene matches: 5. The length of the CDR3 is 15 residues. For the CDR3, the DNA is TGTGCCAGCAGCTCCACAACTAGCGGGAGCTACGAGCAGTACTTC. Its translation is CASSSTTSGSYEQYF. The whole variable domain, filled in from reference TRBV7-9 and TRBJ2-7, reads DTGVSQNPRHKITKRGQNVTFRCDPISEHNRLYWYRQTLGQGPEFLTYFQNEAQLEKSRLLSDRFSAERPKGSFSTLEIQRTEQGDSAMYLCASSSTTSGSYEQYFGPGTRLTVT.

This chain joins TRBV5-1 and TRBJ1-3; D is undetermined. Trimming removed 2 bases from V and 11 bases from J, with 11 bases in between. The germline CDR1 and CDR2 sequences are SGHRS and YFSETQ. The CDR3 covers 12 residues. The CDR3 region is CASSFGEGPIYF. As DNA, the CDR3 is TGCGCCAGCAGCTTCGGAGAAGGGCCCATATATTTT.

CDR3 nucleotides: TGTGCCAGCAGTGAAACTGGGGGAGGTGCCTACGAGCAGTACTTC. Its protein product is CASSETGGGAYEQYF. The chain recombines TRBV28 with TRBJ2-7; D is perhaps TRBD2 (6 bases). The germline gives CDR1 MDHEN, CDR2 SYDVKM. V lost 5 bases and J lost 2, with 16 bases in between. CDR3 size: 15 residues.

The rearrangement joins TRBV25-1 to TRBJ2-1; D may correspond to TRBD1 or TRBD2 (5 bases each). V was shortened by 8 bases and J by 1 base, with 12 bases between the two germline ends. Germline CDR1 is MGHDK and CDR2 is SYGVNS. The CDR3 runs 14 residues. The chain's CDR3 is CASLGTQSYNEQFF. For the CDR3, the DNA is TGTGCCAGCCTAGGGACCCAGTCCTACAATGAGCAGTTCTTC.

The chain's CDR3 is CASSQDMGFQTNEKLFF. The DNA for the CDR3 is TGCGCCAGCAGCCAAGATATGGGGTTTCAGACGAATGAAAAACTGTTTTTT. V usage is TRBV4-3 and J usage is TRBJ1-4; D not certain. Trimming shortened V by 0 bases and J by 5 bases, and 16 bases separated the two germline ends. Germline assignment: CDR1 LGHNA and CDR2 YSLEER. CDR3 size: 17 residues.